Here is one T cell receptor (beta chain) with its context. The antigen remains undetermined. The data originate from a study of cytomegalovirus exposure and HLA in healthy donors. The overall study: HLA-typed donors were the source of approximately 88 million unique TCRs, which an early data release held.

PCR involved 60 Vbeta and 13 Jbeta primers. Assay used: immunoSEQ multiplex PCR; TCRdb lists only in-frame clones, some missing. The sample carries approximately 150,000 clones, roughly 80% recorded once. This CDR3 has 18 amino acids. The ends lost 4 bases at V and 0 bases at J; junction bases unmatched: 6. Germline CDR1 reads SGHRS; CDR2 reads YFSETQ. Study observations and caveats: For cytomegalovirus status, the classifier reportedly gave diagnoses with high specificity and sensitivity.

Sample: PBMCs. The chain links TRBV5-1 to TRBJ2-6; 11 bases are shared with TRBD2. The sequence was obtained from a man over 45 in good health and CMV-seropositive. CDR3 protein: CASSPTSGTHSGANVLTF. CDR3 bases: TGCGCCAGCAGCCCGACTAGCGGGACACACTCTGGGGCCAACGTCCTGACTTTC.